What follows is one TCR beta chain and its context. The antigen remains undetermined. The data belong to a study of T cell responses to AZD1222 COVID-19 vaccine. TCRdb's copy holds only in-frame clones and misses some; the assay was immunoSEQ multiplex PCR. The table shows some 96,000 clones, with about 88% occurring only once. Overall study results and limits: Among the donors, most were white British and more were female, and clonal diversity was possibly underestimated. Across the whole spike, CD4 TCRs peaked at regions 160-218 and 743-854. The peak T cell response came first, and repertoires were sampled only after it.

The TCR originated in an adult in good health. The material was peripheral blood, obtained on day 0 of AZD1222 vaccination.

DNA of the CDR3: TGTGCCACCAGCAGAGATTCAACAGGGAGGTCACCCCTCCACTTT. Translated: CATSRDSTGRSPLHF. The chain couples TRBV15 to TRBJ1-6, with a weak D call TRBD1 (6 bases). Germline CDR1 and CDR2: LNHNV and YYDKDF (reference sequence). Trimming removed 0 bases from V and 10 bases from J, with 13 bases in between. This CDR3 has 15 amino acids.